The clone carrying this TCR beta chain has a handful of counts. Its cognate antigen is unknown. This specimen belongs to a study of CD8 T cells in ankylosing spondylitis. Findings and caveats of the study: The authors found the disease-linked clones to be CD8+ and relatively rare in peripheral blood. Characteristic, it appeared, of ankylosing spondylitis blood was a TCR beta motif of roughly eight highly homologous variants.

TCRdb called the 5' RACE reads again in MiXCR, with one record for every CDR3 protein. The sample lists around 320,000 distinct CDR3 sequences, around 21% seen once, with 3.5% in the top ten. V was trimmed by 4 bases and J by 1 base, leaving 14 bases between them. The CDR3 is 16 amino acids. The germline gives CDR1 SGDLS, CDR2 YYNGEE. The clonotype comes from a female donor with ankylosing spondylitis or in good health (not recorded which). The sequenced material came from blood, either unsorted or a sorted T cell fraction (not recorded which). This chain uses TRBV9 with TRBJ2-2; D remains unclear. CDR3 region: CASSPLGPLNTGELFF. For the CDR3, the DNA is TGTGCCAGCAGCCCCTTAGGCCCCCTGAACACCGGGGAGCTGTTTTTT.